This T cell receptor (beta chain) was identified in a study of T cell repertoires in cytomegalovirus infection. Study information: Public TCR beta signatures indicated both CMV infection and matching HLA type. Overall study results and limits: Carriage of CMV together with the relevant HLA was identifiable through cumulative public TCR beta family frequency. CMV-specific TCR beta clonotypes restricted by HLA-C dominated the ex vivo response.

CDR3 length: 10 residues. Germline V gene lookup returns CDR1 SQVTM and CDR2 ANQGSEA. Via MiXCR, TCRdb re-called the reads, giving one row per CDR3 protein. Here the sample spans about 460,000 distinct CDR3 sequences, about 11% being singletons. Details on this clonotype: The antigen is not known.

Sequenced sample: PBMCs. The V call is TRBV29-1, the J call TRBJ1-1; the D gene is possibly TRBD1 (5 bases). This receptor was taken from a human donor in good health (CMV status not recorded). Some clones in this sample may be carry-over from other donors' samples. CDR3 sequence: CGGGEAEAFF. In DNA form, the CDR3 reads TGCGGGGGTGGGGAGGCTGAAGCTTTCTTT.